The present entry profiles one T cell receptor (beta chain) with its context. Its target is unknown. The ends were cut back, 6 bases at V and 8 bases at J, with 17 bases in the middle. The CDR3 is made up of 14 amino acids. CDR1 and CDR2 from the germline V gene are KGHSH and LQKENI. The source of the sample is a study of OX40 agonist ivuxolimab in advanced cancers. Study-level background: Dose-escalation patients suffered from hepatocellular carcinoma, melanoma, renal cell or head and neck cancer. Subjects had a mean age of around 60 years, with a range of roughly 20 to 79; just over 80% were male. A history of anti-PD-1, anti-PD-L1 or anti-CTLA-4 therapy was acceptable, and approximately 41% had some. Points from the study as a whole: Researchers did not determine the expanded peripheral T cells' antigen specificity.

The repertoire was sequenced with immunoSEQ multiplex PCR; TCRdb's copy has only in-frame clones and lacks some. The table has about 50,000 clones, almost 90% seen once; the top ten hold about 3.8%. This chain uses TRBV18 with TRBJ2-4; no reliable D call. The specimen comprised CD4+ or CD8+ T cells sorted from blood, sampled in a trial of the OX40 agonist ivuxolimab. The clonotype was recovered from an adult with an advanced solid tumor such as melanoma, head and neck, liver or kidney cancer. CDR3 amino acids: CASSSGPSGDIQYF. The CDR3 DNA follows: TGTGCCAGCTCGTCTGGACCCTCCGGAGACATTCAGTACTTC.